This T cell receptor beta chain was recorded in a study of cytomegalovirus exposure and HLA in healthy donors. Notes on the study in general: Reported performance of the classifier showed diagnosis of cytomegalovirus status with high specificity and sensitivity.

As to this clone: Its antigen is unidentified.

After removal of 4 bases from V and 4 bases from J, the junction contained 3 bases not matched to a gene. This CDR3 spans 15 amino acids. Germline lookup yields CDR1 MRHNA and CDR2 SNTAGT. The PCR used 60 Vbeta and 13 Jbeta primers. The method was immunoSEQ multiplex PCR; TCRdb's version includes in-frame clones alone and lacks a portion of them. The sample carries 200,000 or so clones, around 77% recorded once. The sequence was obtained from a woman in her twenties or thirties in good health and CMV-seronegative. The J gene is TRBJ2-1, the V gene TRBV6-4; TRBD2 matches 11 bases. Sequencing input: PBMCs. The CDR3: CASSGSSGRYNEQFF. DNA of the CDR3: TGTGCCAGCAGTGGGTCTAGCGGGAGGTACAATGAGCAGTTCTTC.